The 10 T cell receptor beta chains given below trace back to one sample, sequenced in a study of T cells in Graves' hyperthyroidism and ophthalmopathy. Authors of the study amplified TCR beta CDR3 regions from RNA transcripts. An initial round of RT-PCR targeting the TCR CDR3 relied on the HTBI primer set. One entry per CDR3 protein results from TCRdb running MiXCR on the multiplex PCR reads. Altogether some 570,000 distinct CDR3 sequences are present, 17% being singletons, with the ten largest covering 17%. Material: blood. These receptors were collected from a woman aged 18 to 35 with Graves' ophthalmopathy.

This clonotype was detected only once. This may come from a read error, since a much larger clone is one base off. The rearrangement uses TRBV7-2 and TRBJ1-2; D perhaps matches TRBD1 (5 bases). This CDR3 spans 14 amino acids. CDR1 and CDR2 from the germline V gene are SGHTA and FQGNSA. The V gene lost 3 bases and the J gene lost 2 bases, with 10 bases spanning the gap. The CDR3: CASSFAGRNYGYTF. In nucleotides, the CDR3 is TGTGCCAGCAGCTTTGCGGGACGAAACTATGGCTACACCTTC.

This clonotype has at least ten counts. This chain links TRBV7-2 with TRBJ2-1; 11 positions match TRBD2. CDR1 SGHTA and CDR2 FQGNSA come from the germline V gene. V was pared by 4 bases and J by 10 bases, with 12 bases of the junction left unmatched. The CDR3 runs to 16 residues. The CDR3 bases are TGTGCCAGCAGCTCGGGGGGGACTAGCGGAAGGGGGGAGCAGTTCTTC. It yields the protein CASSSGGTSGRGEQFF.

A few counts support this clonotype. The gene calls are TRBV5-1 and TRBJ2-5, with no clear D. CDR3 length equals 15 residues. The germline V gene encodes CDR1 SGHRS and CDR2 YFSETQ. V was shortened by 4 bases and J by 5 bases, with 18 bases between the two germline ends. In DNA form, the CDR3 reads TGCGCCAGCAGCCATACCACTACGGATCGGGAGACCCAGTACTTC. Translation: CASSHTTTDRETQYF.

This clonotype was counted ten times or more. The chain combines TRBV30 with TRBJ2-3, with 11 bases lining up with TRBD1. The V segment lost 8 bases and the J segment 1 base; nucleotides outside the gene matches: 5. The CDR3 loop spans 14 amino acids. Per germline, CDR1 GTSNPN and CDR2 SVGIG (reference sequence). CDR3 in DNA: TGTGCCGCCGGGACAGGGGGTCGCACAGATACGCAGTATTTT. This encodes CAAGTGGRTDTQYF.

The table lists this clonotype with many counts. This chain uses TRBV6-2 or TRBV6-3 with TRBJ2-3, with TRBD2 matching 13 bases. The CDR3 length is 16 residues. After removal of 0 bases from V and 5 bases from J, the junction contained 2 bases not matched to a gene. Per germline, CDR1 MNHEY and CDR2 SVGEGT. CDR3 sequence reads: CASSYSGLAGRDTQYF. DNA for the CDR3: TGTGCCAGCAGTTACTCGGGACTAGCGGGGAGAGATACGCAGTATTTT.

The chain combines TRBV6-1 with TRBJ2-2; 8 nucleotides agree with TRBD2. V shed 11 bases and J 4 bases; nucleotides not matched to a gene: 9. CDR3 length equals 14 residues. The germline V gene has CDR1 MNHNS and CDR2 SASEGT. The CDR3 region is CASGGGVFTGELFF. The CDR3 bases are TGTGCCTCGGGGGGGGGGGTCTTCACCGGGGAGCTGTTTTTT.

This clonotype appeared a few times. The V and J genes are TRBV20-1 and TRBJ1-5; D gene unclear. V was trimmed by 6 bases and J by 2 bases, leaving 14 bases between them. The CDR3 runs to 14 residues. The V gene's germline CDR1 is DFQATT and CDR2 SNEGSKA (reference sequence). The chain's CDR3 is CSAEGLSGNQPQHF. As DNA, the CDR3 is TGCAGTGCAGAGGGCCTGAGCGGCAATCAGCCCCAGCATTTT.

The rearrangement links TRBV9 to TRBJ2-7, with D possibly being TRBD2 (5 bases). The V gene's germline CDR1 is SGDLS and CDR2 YYNGEE. Deletions cut 0 bases from V and 7 bases from J, with 11 bases between. The CDR3 consists of 13 residues. CDR3 region: CASSVALWEEQYF. The CDR3 DNA reads as TGTGCCAGCAGCGTAGCCCTATGGGAGGAGCAGTACTTC.

This clonotype was recorded at least ten times. V gene TRBV2 combines with J gene TRBJ1-5; possible D gene TRBD1, 5 bases. Germline CDR1 is SNHLY and CDR2 is FYNNEI. This CDR3 comprises 15 residues. Trimming shortened V by 2 bases and J by 11 bases, and 19 bases separated the two germline ends. CDR3 amino acids: CASSENEGSGGAQHF. For the CDR3, the DNA is TGTGCCAGCAGTGAAAACGAGGGCAGTGGGGGAGCCCAGCATTTT. Full variable domain (missing parts from reference TRBV2 and TRBJ1-5): EPEVTQTPSHQVTQMGQEVILRCVPISNHLYFYWYRQILGQKVEFLVSFYNNEISEKSEIFDDQFSVERPDGSNFTLKIRSTKLEDSAMYFCASSENEGSGGAQHFGDGTRLSIL.

This clonotype has ten or more counts. J is TRBJ2-1 and V is TRBV11-2; D is perhaps TRBD2 (5 bases). V lost 7 bases, J lost 9 bases, and 19 bases lay in between. This CDR3 comprises 14 residues. The germline CDR1 and CDR2 sequences are SGHAT and FQNNGV. The CDR3 spells CASKSIRGSTEQFF. CDR3 DNA: TGTGCCAGCAAATCGATCCGGGGTTCCACTGAGCAGTTCTTC.